This T cell receptor (beta chain) was sequenced during a study of cytomegalovirus exposure and HLA in healthy donors. The length of the CDR3 is 17 residues. The V and J ends lost 4 bases and 1 base respectively, with 14 bases between them. The germline V gene has CDR1 MDHEN and CDR2 SYDVKM. General observations from the study: Among TCR beta chains, those listed as cytomegalovirus-associated numbered roughly 150. TCR sequences were mostly rare, though some public TCRs occurred in many donors.

Concerning this clone itself: Its antigen is not known.

Measured with immunoSEQ multiplex PCR; TCRdb has only the in-frame clones, and not every one. In the table there are hundreds of thousands of clones, 80% to 90% of which are singletons. V gene TRBV28 combines with J gene TRBJ2-6, with D possibly being TRBD2 (7 bases). Sequenced material: PBMCs. This receptor was identified in a woman between 18 and 29 years old in good health and CMV-seronegative. Written as DNA, the CDR3 is TGTGCCAGCAGTTGGACCGGGGGGCGTTCTGGGGCCAACGTCCTGACTTTC. It encodes CASSWTGGRSGANVLTF.